This is a list of T cell receptor beta chains from one sample in a study of identifying expanded T cells in peripheral blood. The assay was immunoSEQ multiplex PCR, and TCRdb's table has in-frame clones only and misses some. The sample contains around 120,000 clones, 86% of which appear only once. The specimen was blood. Receptor source: a person between 18 and 75 years old in good health. The CDR3 runs from the conserved cysteine through the conserved F or W. Rows give clone size only sometimes, using once, few, many, or a class for an expanded clone.

clone_size j_call v_call cdr3_aa
- TRBJ2-2 TRBV7-2 CASSPPRPNTGELFF
- TRBJ1-1 TRBV7-9 CASRRTGNTEAFF
- TRBJ2-2 TRBV29-1 CSATQGSTNTGELFF
- TRBJ2-6 TRBV5-1 CASSLGGGSGANVLTF
- TRBJ1-4 TRBV7-2 CASSNGDTGLEKLFF
- TRBJ2-6 TRBV18 CASSLWTGPSGANVLTF
once TRBJ1-1 TRBV7-8 CASSSGRLGATEAFF
- TRBJ2-3 TRBV7-9 CASSPPTDDTQYF
few TRBJ1-1 TRBV20-1 CSARGTGEAFF
- TRBJ2-5 TRBV18 CASSPGGETQYF
- TRBJ2-7 TRBV7-2 CASSLSSGGSTREQYF
- TRBJ1-5 TRBV19 CATQGVYSNQPQHF
- TRBJ2-2 TRBV5-1 CASSQLAIQGALNGELFF
- TRBJ2-7 TRBV27 CARGGFSYEQYF
- TRBJ2-1 TRBV6-1 CASSEALAGGGWAYNEQFF
- TRBJ2-2 TRBV6-6 CASTTLAGGAGELFF
- TRBJ2-2 TRBV9 CASSVASGRGGNTGELFF
once TRBJ1-2 TRBV28 CASSLGGGLGDYGYTF
few TRBJ2-3 TRBV11-2 CASSLGYDTQYF
- TRBJ2-7 TRBV13 CASSPLNRRRSYEQYF
- TRBJ2-1 TRBV27 CATLSGRLRGDIYNEQFF
- TRBJ1-2 TRBV4-1 CASSQDPGVYGYTF
few TRBJ2-4 TRBV7-9 CASSRDRTKPNIQYF
- TRBJ2-1 TRBV7-2 CASRLDNEQFF
- TRBJ2-3 TRBV28 CASSIPGAYTDTQYF
- TRBJ2-3 TRBV25-1 CASSQTSGGYTDTQYF
- TRBJ1-1 TRBV19 CASSRWGEAFF
- TRBJ2-3 TRBV5-1 CASSGGSATDTQYF
- TRBJ2-1 TRBV5-1 CASSPRGRDEQFF
- TRBJ1-4 TRBV28 CASSAPEGGSEKLFF